This T cell receptor (beta chain) was documented in a study of T cell changes during pregnancy in multiple sclerosis. Only in-frame clones appear in the TCRdb table, and some are missing; sequencing was by immunoSEQ multiplex PCR. The sample includes around 80,000 clones, about 92% of them seen just once. The sequence derives from a female donor with multiple sclerosis, enrolled in a pregnancy study. Material: peripheral blood, obtained before pregnancy.

The CDR3 region has the DNA TGTGCCAGCGCGGCGGGGGGACACAATCCCACCCGATACTACGAGCAGTACTTC. This translates into CASAAGGHNPTRYYEQYF. This chain connects TRBV21-1 to TRBJ2-7; the table's D call TRBD2 went unverified against the DNA. TRBV21-1 is designated a pseudogene. The CDR3 runs 18 residues.